The 2 T cell receptor beta chains below come from one sample, sequenced in a study of shared clonotypes between healthy human individuals. Sequencing used immunoSEQ multiplex PCR; TCRdb keeps in-frame clones, though not all of them. This table holds some 2,100,000 clones, approximately 96% found once. Source material: naive CD4+ T cells sorted from blood. Described subset: CD45RA+ positively selected. Every receptor here comes from a man younger than 35 in good health.

The J gene is TRBJ1-6, the V gene TRBV28; TRBD1 matches at 7 bases. The CDR3 is 15 amino acids. In germline, CDR1 is MDHEN, CDR2 SYDVKM. V was pared by 5 bases and J by 6 bases, with 7 bases of the junction left unmatched. CDR3 region: CASSAGGLGNSPLHF. The CDR3 nucleotides read TGTGCCAGCAGTGCAGGGGGTTTGGGTAATTCACCCCTCCACTTT.

The chain employs TRBV5-4 and TRBJ2-2; D is unresolved. V shed 0 bases and J shed 7 bases, with 7 bases lying between them. Germline-derived CDR1 and CDR2 are SGHNT and YYREEE (reference sequence). The CDR3 is 13 amino acids. CDR3 nucleotides: TGTGCCAGCAGCTTGGAGGTCAGCGGGGAGCTGTTTTTT. This translates into CASSLEVSGELFF.